The table lists the clone carrying this T cell receptor (beta chain) with a count of one. This entry is derived from a study of T cell responses to AZD1222 COVID-19 vaccine. The protocol was immunoSEQ multiplex PCR, while the TCRdb copy is restricted to in-frame clones and leaves out a portion. The repertoire holds about 150,000 clones, roughly 90% seen once, with about 1.6% in the top ten. The V and J ends lost 6 bases and 5 bases, in that order; junction bases with no gene match: 13. The germline V gene has CDR1 MDHEN and CDR2 SYDVKM. CDR3 size: 16 residues. The sample in question was peripheral blood, obtained 28 days after the second AZD1222 dose. This sequence originates from an adult who received the AZD1222 COVID-19 vaccine. V is TRBV28 and J is TRBJ2-7; 10 bases agree with TRBD2. The CDR3 nucleotides are TGTGCCAGCAGCCGGGCGGCTGCTAGCGGGAGTGACGAGCAGTACTTC. Protein product: CASSRAAASGSDEQYF.